This T cell receptor (beta chain) was identified during a study of blood T cells in healthy people across ages. Study-wide points: Correlation between TCR beta diversity and naive T cell percentage was strong.

This CDR3 region has 16 residues. A word on this clonotype: Its antigen is not known.

The use of a sample-barcoded 5' primer and a J-beta primer mix characterized a second PCR of about 7 to 12 cycles. MiXCR, run by TCRdb on the 5' RACE reads, gives a single entry per CDR3 protein. Of around 1,700,000 distinct CDR3 sequences in the sample, 25% to 30% are singletons; the top ten hold roughly 8%. V is TRBV12-3 or TRBV12-4 and J is TRBJ2-1, with 9 positions matching TRBD2. The J call may be in error: the DNA end matches TRBJ2-7 better. Sequencing was done on a sample of blood. The TCR was taken from a woman aged 25-40 years in good health. The CDR3 bases are TGTGCCAGCAGTTTCCTGGGGACTAGCTCCTACAATGAGCAGTACTTC. Translated: CASSFLGTSSYNEQYF.